The 29 T cell receptor beta chains below all came from one sample that was sequenced in a study of T cells in Graves' hyperthyroidism and ophthalmopathy. The source material, RNA transcripts, was used to amplify TCR beta CDR3 regions. During a first-round RT-PCR of the TCR CDR3, the HTBI primer set was used. TCRdb itself ran the multiplex PCR reads through MiXCR, one entry per CDR3 protein. Of roughly 96,000 distinct CDR3 sequences detected, roughly 49% appear once; the ten largest clones hold roughly 26%. What was sequenced was blood. Every receptor here comes from a woman aged 35 to 49 with Graves' hyperthyroidism.

The rearrangement uses TRBV10-3 and TRBJ2-7, with TRBD1 matching over 9 bases. Germline values: CDR1 ENHRY, CDR2 SYGVKD. The trim removed 7 bases at V and 4 bases at J, leaving 14 bases unmatched. There are 16 residues in the CDR3. Here the CDR3 reads CAIIGVWDRVPYEQYF. For the CDR3, the DNA is TGTGCCATCATCGGCGTTTGGGACAGGGTCCCATACGAGCAGTACTTC.

The CDR3: CASSPPGQPTAGNTF. The DNA of the CDR3 is TGTGCCAGCAGTCCACCCGGACAGCCAACTGCTGGAAACACCTTC. The chain recombines TRBV6-5 with TRBJ1-2, with D possibly matching TRBD1 (6 bases). Germline CDR1 MNHEY, CDR2 SVGAGI. Trimming stripped 5 bases from V and 12 bases from J, with 25 bases between. The CDR3 has 15 amino acids.

Regarding this clonotype: A much larger clone differs by one base, so this may be a read error. The CDR3 protein is CSATFKTYGQYF. The CDR3, as DNA: TGCAGCGCGACCTTTAAGACCTACGGGCAGTACTTC. The rearrangement links TRBV20-1 to TRBJ2-7; D is undetermined. Germline V gene lookup returns CDR1 DFQATT and CDR2 SNEGSKA (reference sequence). The CDR3 runs to 12 residues.

Comment on this clonotype: A read error may account for a junction end that differs from germline. The chain combines TRBV2 with TRBJ2-1; TRBD2 aligns across 8 bases. The CDR3 length is 15 residues. Germline CDR1 and CDR2: SNHLY and FYNNEI. CDR3 coding DNA: TGTGCCAGCAGACTAGCGGATTCCTCCTATAATGAGCAGTTCTTC. Translation gives CASRLADSSYNEQFF. The full variable domain, rest sourced from reference TRBV2 and TRBJ2-1, is EPEVTQTPSHQVTQMGQEVILRCVPISNHLYFYWYRQILGQKVEFLVSFYNNEISEKSEIFDDQFSVERPDGSNFTLKIRSTKLEDSAMYFCASRLADSSYNEQFFGPGTRLTVL.

As concerns this clonotype: A single base separates this from a much larger clone, so it may be a read error. The rearrangement links TRBV19 to TRBJ2-7; D not resolved. The CDR3 spans 15 residues. Per germline, CDR1 LNHDA and CDR2 SQIVND (reference sequence). The CDR3 DNA is TGTGCCAGTAGTATAGAGCTTTCCAGCTCCTACGAGCAGCACTTC. Amino acids: CASSIELSSSYEQHF.

The sample holds a few counts of this clonotype. CDR3 nucleotides: TGTGCCAGCAGTTTAGCGGGGGGAAACTATGGCTACACCTTC. Translated, it gives CASSLAGGNYGYTF. The rearrangement uses TRBV12-3 or TRBV12-4 and TRBJ1-2; D might be TRBD1 (5 bases). V lost 0 bases to trimming and J lost 2 bases, with 7 bases between them. This CDR3 region has 14 residues.

This clonotype was picked up a small number of times. DNA for the CDR3: TGTGCCAGCAGCAACCTGTGGGGGAAGGGGACAGATACGCAGTATTTT. This gives the protein CASSNLWGKGTDTQYF. V and J are TRBV6-5 and TRBJ2-3; tentatively, D is TRBD1 or TRBD2 (5 bases each). Germline values: CDR1 MNHEY, CDR2 SVGAGI. The CDR3 spans 16 residues. Trimming removed 6 bases from V and 3 bases from J, with 19 bases in between.

The rearrangement uses TRBV20-1 and TRBJ2-5, with 13 bases identical to TRBD2. This CDR3 comprises 15 residues. CDR1 DFQATT and CDR2 SNEGSKA come from the germline V gene (reference sequence). V lost 6 bases and J lost 4; bases outside the gene matches: 8. The CDR3 DNA sequence: TGCAGTGCCGTCCGTACTAGCGGGAGGGGAGAGACCCAGTACTTC. It codes for CSAVRTSGRGETQYF.

The V and J genes are TRBV29-1 and TRBJ2-5, with TRBD1 as a possible D gene (7 bases). The V gene's germline CDR1 is SQVTM and CDR2 ANQGSEA. With 7 bases removed from V and 7 bases from J, the gap between germline ends came to 16 bases. The CDR3 length is 12 residues. CDR3 protein: CSGGDRTGTQYF. CDR3 coding DNA: TGCAGCGGGGGGGACAGAACAGGGACCCAGTACTTC. Using reference TRBV29-1 and TRBJ2-5 for the parts outside the CDR3, the full variable domain is SAVISQKPSRDICQRGTSLTIQCQVDSQVTMMFWYRQQPGQSLTLIATANQGSEATYESGFVIDKFPISRPNLTFSTLTVSNMSPEDSSIYLCSGGDRTGTQYFGPGTRLLVL.

Notes on this clonotype: The junction departs from the called germline gene at one end, perhaps through a read error. CDR3 loop: CASSVGTARDQPQHF. CDR3 coding DNA: TGTGCCAGTAGTGTCGGGACAGCAAGAGATCAGCCTCAGCATTTT. The chain uses TRBV19 and TRBJ1-5; 7 nucleotides agree with TRBD1. Germline CDR1 is LNHDA and CDR2 is SQIVND (reference sequence). The CDR3 has 15 residues. The complete variable domain, with remaining parts taken from reference TRBV19 and TRBJ1-5, reads DGGITQSPKYLFRKEGQNVTLSCEQNLNHDAMYWYRQDPGQGLRLIYYSQIVNDFQKGDIAEGYSVSREKKESFPLTVTSAQKNPTAFYLCASSVGTARDQPQHFGDGTRLSIL.

J is TRBJ1-3 and V is TRBV13, with no clear D. The CDR3 loop spans 9 amino acids. V shed 4 bases and J shed 8 bases, with 0 bases lying between them. In germline, CDR1 is PRHDT, CDR2 FYEKMQ (reference sequence). The CDR3 region is CASSYTIYF. Written as DNA, the CDR3 is TGTGCCAGCAGCTACACCATATATTTT.

This clonotype came up many times. The CDR3 DNA reads as TGTGCCACCAGTGTAAGAAGTGGGTACCAAGAGACCCAGTACTTC. Translating gives CATSVRSGYQETQYF. V is TRBV24-1 and J is TRBJ2-5; D remains unclear. Germline CDR1 KGHDR, CDR2 SFDVKD. Deletions cut 5 bases from V and 0 bases from J, with 12 bases between. The CDR3 runs to 15 residues.

This clonotype occurred many times. This chain links TRBV10-3 with TRBJ1-6; perhaps TRBD1 as D (5 bases). Germline values: CDR1 ENHRY, CDR2 SYGVKD. V was clipped by 0 bases and J by 7 bases, with 13 bases between them. The CDR3 sequence is 16 residues long. CDR3 coding DNA: TGTGCCATCAGTGAGTCAACAGGAGGTCGAAATTCACCCCTCCACTTT. This encodes CAISESTGGRNSPLHF.

This clonotype has ten or more counts. This rearrangement joins TRBV5-6 to TRBJ2-2; D not resolved. V gave up 1 base and J gave up 10 bases, with 11 bases separating them. Germline lookup yields CDR1 SGHDT and CDR2 YYEEEE. The CDR3 covers 13 residues. CDR3 DNA: TGTGCCAGCAGCTTGTGGAGTCCAATGGAGCTGTTTTTT. It codes for CASSLWSPMELFF.

This clonotype was seen only a few times. This chain links TRBV29-1 with TRBJ1-2; 10 positions agree with TRBD1. CDR1 SQVTM and CDR2 ANQGSEA come from the germline V gene. This CDR3 is 11 amino acids long. J lost 10 bases, V lost 7 bases, and 6 bases had no gene match. DNA for the CDR3: TGCAGCGCCGGACAGGGGGTCGACTACACCTTC. It is translated as CSAGQGVDYTF.

The sample holds many counts of this clonotype. The V and J genes are TRBV7-2 and TRBJ2-7; TRBD1 agrees at 8 bases. Germline values: CDR1 SGHTA, CDR2 FQGNSA. This CDR3 has 12 amino acids. V lost 1 base, J lost 7 bases, and 0 bases stayed unmatched. CDR3 in amino acids: CASSLGTGEQYF. The DNA for the CDR3 is TGTGCCAGCAGCTTAGGGACAGGGGAGCAGTACTTC.

This clonotype has a count of ten or more. This sequence joins TRBV14 and TRBJ1-2, with D perhaps TRBD1 (6 bases). Trimming removed 4 bases at V and 4 bases at J, with 13 bases between. This CDR3 has 14 amino acids. Germline CDR1 SGHDN, CDR2 FVKESK. CDR3 in DNA: TGTGCCAGCAGCCCACAGGGAGAGTCCTATGGCTACACCTTC. As protein: CASSPQGESYGYTF.

This chain joins TRBV19 and TRBJ2-3; no definite D call. Trimming pared 3 bases from V and 2 bases from J, leaving 15 bases between. CDR3 length: 16 amino acids. Germline values: CDR1 LNHDA, CDR2 SQIVND (reference sequence). CDR3 DNA: TGTGCCAGTAGTATGAGCCGCACGGCGAACACAGATACGCAGTATTTT. Its translation: CASSMSRTANTDTQYF. Complete variable domain (other parts from reference TRBV19 and TRBJ2-3): DGGITQSPKYLFRKEGQNVTLSCEQNLNHDAMYWYRQDPGQGLRLIYYSQIVNDFQKGDIAEGYSVSREKKESFPLTVTSAQKNPTAFYLCASSMSRTANTDTQYFGPGTRLTVL.

In DNA, the CDR3 is TGCAGTGCTAGAGAAGCGGACAGTAGAGAAGCTTTCTTT. Its translation: CSAREADSREAFF. This chain joins TRBV20-1 and TRBJ1-1, with D possibly being TRBD1 (6 bases). V lost 0 bases to trimming and J lost 8 bases, with 13 bases between them. The CDR3 consists of 13 residues. Germline CDR1 reads DFQATT; CDR2 reads SNEGSKA (reference sequence).

About this clonotype: The junction shows a germline mismatch at one end, possibly a read error. This rearrangement joins TRBV5-1 to TRBJ2-7; D is ambiguous. The length of the CDR3 is 13 residues. Germline values: CDR1 SGHRS, CDR2 YFSETQ. The DNA of the CDR3 is TGCGCCAGCGGCTTGGACCCTTGGGACGAGCAGTACTTC. Translated: CASGLDPWDEQYF.

The table lists this clonotype with many counts. The chain employs TRBV19 and TRBJ1-1; D uncertain. The CDR3 runs to 15 residues. Trimming took 3 bases from V and 1 from J, leaving 12 bases between them. Germline lookup yields CDR1 LNHDA and CDR2 SQIVND (reference sequence). The CDR3, as DNA: TGTGCCAGTAGTATCGGCCCTCATGGGAACACTGAAGCTTTCTTT. Protein: CASSIGPHGNTEAFF. Full variable domain (outside the CDR3, taken from reference TRBV19 and TRBJ1-1): DGGITQSPKYLFRKEGQNVTLSCEQNLNHDAMYWYRQDPGQGLRLIYYSQIVNDFQKGDIAEGYSVSREKKESFPLTVTSAQKNPTAFYLCASSIGPHGNTEAFFGQGTRLTVV.

The genes are TRBV7-2 and TRBJ1-5; perhaps TRBD1 as D (6 bases). The germline V gene encodes CDR1 SGHTA and CDR2 FQGNSA. The CDR3 sequence is 14 residues long. V gave up 6 bases and J gave up 3 bases, with 12 bases separating them. As DNA, the CDR3 is TGTGCCAGCAGTTCCAGGGACACCAATCAGCCCCAGCATTTT. Its translation: CASSSRDTNQPQHF.

CDR3 protein: CSASSPVGQGVQPQHF. The CDR3 DNA is TGCAGTGCCAGCTCACCAGTGGGACAGGGTGTTCAGCCCCAGCATTTT. V and J are TRBV20-1 and TRBJ1-5; 9 bases are shared with TRBD1. The junction had 15 bases not matched to a gene; V was cut back by 6 bases and J by 6 bases. This CDR3 region has 16 residues. CDR1 and CDR2 from the germline V gene are DFQATT and SNEGSKA (reference sequence).

This clonotype was counted many times. The CDR3 spells CASSQELENTEAFF. DNA for the CDR3: TGCGCCAGCAGCCAAGAGTTGGAGAACACTGAAGCTTTCTTT. This chain uses TRBV4-1 with TRBJ1-1, with no clear D. Trimming took 0 bases from V and 1 from J, leaving 6 bases between them. This CDR3 is built from 14 residues. Germline loops: CDR1 MGHRA, CDR2 YSYEKL.

This clonotype was seen only a few times. CDR3 bases: TGTGCCAGCAGCACTAGCGGGAGGGCCACAGATACGCAGTATTTT. Protein sequence: CASSTSGRATDTQYF. V gene TRBV7-9 combines with J gene TRBJ2-3; 13 bases match TRBD2. The V gene end was trimmed by 5 bases and the J gene end by 2 bases; junction bases not matched to a gene: 1. Germline CDR1 and CDR2: SEHNR and FQNEAQ (reference sequence). The CDR3 runs to 15 residues.

Points on this clonotype: It may be a read error: a sequence one base away is much more abundant. In nucleotides, the CDR3 is TGTGCCAGCAGCTCCGGGACAGTCCTTCAAGAGACCCAGTACTTC. Protein: CASSSGTVLQETQYF. The chain recombines TRBV5-4 with TRBJ2-5; 7 bases are a match to TRBD1. Per the germline V gene, CDR1 is SGHNT and CDR2 is YYREEE (reference sequence). This CDR3 contains 15 residues. Trimming at V came to 3 bases and at J to 2 bases, leaving 7 bases not matched to a gene.

The CDR3 sequence is CASSSGLALTDMNTEAFF. CDR3 sequence (DNA): TGTGCCAGCAGTTCGGGACTGGCCCTCACAGATATGAACACTGAAGCTTTCTTT. This chain uses TRBV2 with TRBJ1-1, with D tentatively TRBD1 (5 bases). CDR1 SNHLY and CDR2 FYNNEI come from the germline V gene. V lost 5 bases to trimming and J lost 0 bases, with 22 bases between them. This CDR3 has 18 amino acids.

In its sample, this clonotype was seen many times. This chain connects TRBV19 to TRBJ1-1, with D unresolved. CDR1 and CDR2 from the germline V gene are LNHDA and SQIVND (reference sequence). This CDR3 region has 13 residues. V was trimmed by 3 bases and J by 1 base, leaving 6 bases between them. CDR3 sequence: CASSISKNTEAFF. In DNA form, the CDR3 reads TGTGCCAGTAGTATTTCCAAGAACACTGAAGCTTTCTTT.

This clonotype came up once. The chain is built from TRBV6-2 or TRBV6-3 and TRBJ1-6; D uncertain. Germline loops: CDR1 MNHEY, CDR2 SVGEGT. The V gene lost 5 bases and the J gene lost 4 bases, with 6 bases spanning the gap. The CDR3 loop spans 13 amino acids. DNA of the CDR3: TGTGCCAGCAGTGACGGATATAATTCACCCCTCCACTTT. This encodes CASSDGYNSPLHF.